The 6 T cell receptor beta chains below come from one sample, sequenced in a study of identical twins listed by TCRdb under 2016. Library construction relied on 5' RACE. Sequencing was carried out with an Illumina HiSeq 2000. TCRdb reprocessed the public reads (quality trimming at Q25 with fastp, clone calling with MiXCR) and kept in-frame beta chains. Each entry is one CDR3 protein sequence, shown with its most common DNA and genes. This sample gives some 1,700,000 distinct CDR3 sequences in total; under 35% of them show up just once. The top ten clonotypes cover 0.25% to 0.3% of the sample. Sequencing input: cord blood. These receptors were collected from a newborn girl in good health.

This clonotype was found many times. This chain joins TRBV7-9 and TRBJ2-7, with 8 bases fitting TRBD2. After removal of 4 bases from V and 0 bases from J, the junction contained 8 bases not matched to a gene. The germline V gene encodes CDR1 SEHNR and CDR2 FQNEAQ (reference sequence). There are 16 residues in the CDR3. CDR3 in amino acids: CASSSTSGLSSYEQYF. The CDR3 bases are TGTGCCAGCAGCTCTACTAGCGGTCTTAGCTCCTACGAGCAGTACTTC.

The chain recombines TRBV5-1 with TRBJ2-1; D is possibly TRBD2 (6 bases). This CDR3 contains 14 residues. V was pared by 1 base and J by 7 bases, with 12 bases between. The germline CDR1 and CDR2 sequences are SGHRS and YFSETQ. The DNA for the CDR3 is TGCGCCAGCAGCTTGTCCCTAGCGAAGAATGAGCAGTTCTTC. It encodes CASSLSLAKNEQFF.

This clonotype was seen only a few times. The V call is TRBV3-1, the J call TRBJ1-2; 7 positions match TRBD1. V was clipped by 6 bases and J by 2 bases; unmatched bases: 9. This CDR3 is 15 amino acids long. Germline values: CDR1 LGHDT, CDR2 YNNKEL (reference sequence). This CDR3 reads CASRATGMLNYGYTF. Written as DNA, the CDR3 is TGTGCCAGCAGGGCGACAGGGATGTTGAACTATGGCTACACCTTC.

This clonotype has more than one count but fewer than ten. The CDR3 region has the DNA TGTGCCAGCAGTGAAGACTACCCGATCTTCACAGATACGCAGTATTTT. Protein: CASSEDYPIFTDTQYF. V and J are TRBV2 and TRBJ2-3; D uncertain. Germline-derived CDR1 and CDR2 are SNHLY and FYNNEI. Trimming left V 1 base short and J 2 bases short, with 13 bases between. CDR3 length: 16 residues. Full variable domain (remainder filled in from reference TRBV2 and TRBJ2-3): EPEVTQTPSHQVTQMGQEVILRCVPISNHLYFYWYRQILGQKVEFLVSFYNNEISEKSEIFDDQFSVERPDGSNFTLKIRSTKLEDSAMYFCASSEDYPIFTDTQYFGPGTRLTVL.

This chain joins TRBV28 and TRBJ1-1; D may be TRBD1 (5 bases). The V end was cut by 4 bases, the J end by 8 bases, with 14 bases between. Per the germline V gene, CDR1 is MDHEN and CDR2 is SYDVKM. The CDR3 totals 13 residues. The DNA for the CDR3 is TGTGCCAGCAGTTCTTGGACCAGGGCGGAAGCTTTCTTT. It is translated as CASSSWTRAEAFF.

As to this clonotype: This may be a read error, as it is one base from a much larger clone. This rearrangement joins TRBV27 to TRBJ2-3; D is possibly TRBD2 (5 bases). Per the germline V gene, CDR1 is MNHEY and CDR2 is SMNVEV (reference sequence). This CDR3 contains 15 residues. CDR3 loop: CATGGQASSTDAQYF. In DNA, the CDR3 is TGTGCCACCGGTGGTCAGGCCTCTAGCACAGATGCGCAGTATTTT.